The clone carrying this T cell receptor (beta chain) was seen more than once but under ten times. What it binds is not known. Carrying unique molecular identifiers, the cDNA also gained a universal primer site through template switching. MiXCR was run by TCRdb on the 5' RACE reads, yielding one entry per CDR3 protein. The repertoire holds about 100,000 distinct CDR3 sequences, with about 6% as singletons. This CDR3 is 15 amino acids long. In germline, CDR1 is DFQATT, CDR2 SNEGSKA (reference sequence). The V segment lost 5 bases and the J segment 6 bases; nucleotides outside the gene matches: 14. The sample originates from a study of identical twins. Notes on the study in general: Insertion counts were lower in abundant cord blood beta clonotypes, a trend that memory repertoires did not show.

This clonotype was sampled from a woman aged 45-60 years in good health. The material sequenced was memory T cells sorted from blood. This chain joins TRBV20-1 and TRBJ2-7, with TRBD2 matching 9 bases. Here the CDR3 DNA reads TGCAGTGCTGGAACGACTAGCGGAGGGGCTCTCGAGCAGTACTTC. This translates into CSAGTTSGGALEQYF.